The clone carrying this TCR beta chain has a single count. Its specificity is not known. These data originate in a study of blood T cells in healthy people across ages. Study conclusions and caveats: Naive T cell percentage strongly correlated with TCR beta diversity. Long-lived donors had more naive CD4+ cells and higher diversity than aged donors. In the absence of known donor CMV status, changes in expanded clonotypes were possibly confounded. A roughly linear age-dependent decrease characterized TCR beta diversity per million T cells.

Using a J-beta primer mix together with a sample-barcoded 5' primer, a second PCR was run for roughly 7 to 12 cycles. TCRdb re-derived calls from the 5' RACE reads in MiXCR, one entry per CDR3 protein. Of just over 1 million distinct CDR3 sequences in the sample, more than 35% are singletons; the top ten hold around 18%. Germline V CDR1 and CDR2: DFQATT, SNEGSKA (reference sequence). The CDR3 covers 16 residues. V lost 0 bases and J lost 4, with 19 bases in between. The rearrangement uses TRBV20-1 and TRBJ2-7; D perhaps matches TRBD1 (6 bases). Sequenced material: blood. This sequence originates from an older woman in good health. CDR3 nucleotides: TGCAGTGCTAGAGAGAGGACAGCCCATTCCGCATACGAGCAGTACTTC. Protein product: CSARERTAHSAYEQYF.